This T cell receptor beta chain originates from a study of shared clonotypes between healthy human individuals. CD4+ cells yielded CD45RA+ naive and CD45RA-negative memory subsets. The CDR3 is 14 amino acids. Germline CDR1 and CDR2: MNHNY and SVGAGI (reference sequence). The V end was cut by 2 bases, the J end by 4 bases, with 9 bases between. Notes on this clone: Its antigen is unidentified.

Using immunoSEQ multiplex PCR, the repertoire was profiled, and TCRdb retains in-frame clones only, with some absent. This table holds roughly 2 million clones, approximately 96% found once. Study results and limitations: Sampling covered blood only; tissue repertoires likely differ. There were few donors, and this limited the genetic and exposure-history diversity represented.

The sequence came from a young man in good health. The V and J genes are TRBV6-6 and TRBJ1-5; D uncertain. Sequencing input: naive CD4+ T cells sorted from blood. Subset indicated: CD45RA+ positively selected. CDR3 sequence (DNA): TGTGCCAGCAGTTACGAGGAACTTAATCAGCCCCAGCATTTT. Translation: CASSYEELNQPQHF.